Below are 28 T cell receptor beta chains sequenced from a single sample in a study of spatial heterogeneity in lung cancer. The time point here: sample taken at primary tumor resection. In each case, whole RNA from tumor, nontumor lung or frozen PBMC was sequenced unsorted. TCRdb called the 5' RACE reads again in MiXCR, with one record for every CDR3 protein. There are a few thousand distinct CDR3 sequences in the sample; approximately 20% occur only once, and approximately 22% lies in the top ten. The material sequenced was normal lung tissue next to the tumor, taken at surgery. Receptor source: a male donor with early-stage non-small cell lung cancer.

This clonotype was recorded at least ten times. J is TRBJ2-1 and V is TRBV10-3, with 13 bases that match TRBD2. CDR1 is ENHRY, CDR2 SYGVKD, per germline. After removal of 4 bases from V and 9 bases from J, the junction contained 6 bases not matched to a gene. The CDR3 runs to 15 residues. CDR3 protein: CAISATGLAGSEQFF. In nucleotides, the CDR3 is TGTGCCATCAGTGCGACGGGACTAGCGGGAAGTGAGCAGTTCTTC.

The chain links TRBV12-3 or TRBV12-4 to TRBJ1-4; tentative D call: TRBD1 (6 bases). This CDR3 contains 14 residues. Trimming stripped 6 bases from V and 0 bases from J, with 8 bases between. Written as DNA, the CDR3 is TGTGCCAGCAGGTGGGACACAACTAATGAAAAACTGTTTTTT. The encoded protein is CASRWDTTNEKLFF.

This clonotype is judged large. Here the CDR3 reads CASRIDRLSNQPQHF. The CDR3 DNA follows: TGTGCCAGCAGGATAGACAGGCTTAGCAATCAGCCCCAGCATTTT. The gene calls are TRBV28 and TRBJ1-5; TRBD1 is a possible D gene (6 bases). The V end lost 6 bases, the J end lost 0 bases, and 12 bases lay between the germline ends. Germline V gives CDR1 MDHEN, CDR2 SYDVKM. The CDR3 is 15 amino acids.

CDR3 protein: CASSRWSGGVQETQYF. The CDR3 bases are TGTGCCAGCAGCCGATGGAGTGGCGGGGTTCAAGAGACCCAGTACTTC. V and J are TRBV7-9 and TRBJ2-5; D may be TRBD2 (6 bases). This CDR3 has 16 residues. Trimming took 5 bases from V and 2 from J, leaving 18 bases between them. The germline V gene has CDR1 SEHNR and CDR2 FQNEAQ (reference sequence).

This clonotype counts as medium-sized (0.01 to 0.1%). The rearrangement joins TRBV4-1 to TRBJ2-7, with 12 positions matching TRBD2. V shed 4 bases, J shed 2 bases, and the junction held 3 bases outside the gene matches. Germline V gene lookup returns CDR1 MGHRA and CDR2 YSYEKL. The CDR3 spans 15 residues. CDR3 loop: CASSLSSGRAYEQYF. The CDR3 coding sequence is TGCGCCAGCAGCCTTTCTAGCGGGAGGGCCTACGAGCAGTACTTC.

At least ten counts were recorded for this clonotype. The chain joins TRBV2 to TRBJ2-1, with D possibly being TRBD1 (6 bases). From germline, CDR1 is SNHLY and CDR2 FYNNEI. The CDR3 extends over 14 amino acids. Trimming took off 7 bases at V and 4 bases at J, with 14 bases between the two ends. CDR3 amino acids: CASNNREPYNEQFF. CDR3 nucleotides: TGTGCCAGCAATAACAGGGAACCATACAATGAGCAGTTCTTC.

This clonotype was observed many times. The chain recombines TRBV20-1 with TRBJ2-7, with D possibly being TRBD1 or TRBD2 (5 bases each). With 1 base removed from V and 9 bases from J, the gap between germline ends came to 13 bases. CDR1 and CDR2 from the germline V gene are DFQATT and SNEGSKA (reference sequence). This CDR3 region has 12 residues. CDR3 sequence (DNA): TGCAGTGCTAGAGGACCGGGGACGACGCAGTACGTC. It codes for CSARGPGTTQYV.

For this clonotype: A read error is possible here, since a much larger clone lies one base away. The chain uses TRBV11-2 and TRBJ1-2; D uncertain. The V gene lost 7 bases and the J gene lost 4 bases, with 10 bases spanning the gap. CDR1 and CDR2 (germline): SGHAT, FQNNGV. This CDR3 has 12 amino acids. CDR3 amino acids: CASNRESYGYTF. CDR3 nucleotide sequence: TGTGCCAGCAACCGAGAGAGCTATGGCTACACCTTC.

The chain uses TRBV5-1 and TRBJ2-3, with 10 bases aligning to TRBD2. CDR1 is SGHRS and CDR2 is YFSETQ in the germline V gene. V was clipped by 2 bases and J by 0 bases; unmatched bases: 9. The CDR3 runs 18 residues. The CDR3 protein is CASSFRLAGGDSTDTQYF. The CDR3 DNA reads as TGCGCCAGCAGCTTCCGTTTAGCGGGGGGCGATAGCACAGATACGCAGTATTTT.

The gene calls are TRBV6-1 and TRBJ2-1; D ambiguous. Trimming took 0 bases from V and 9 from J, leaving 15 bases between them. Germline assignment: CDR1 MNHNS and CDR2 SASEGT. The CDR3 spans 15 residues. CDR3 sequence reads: CASSEARGANFEQFF. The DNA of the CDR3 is TGTGCCAGCAGTGAAGCTAGAGGCGCGAACTTTGAGCAGTTCTTC.

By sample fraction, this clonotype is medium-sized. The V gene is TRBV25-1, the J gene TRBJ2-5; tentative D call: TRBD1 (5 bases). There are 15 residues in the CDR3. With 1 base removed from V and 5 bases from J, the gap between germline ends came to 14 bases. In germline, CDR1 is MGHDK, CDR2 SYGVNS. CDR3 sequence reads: CASSESGRAMETQYF. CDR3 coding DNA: TGTGCCAGCAGTGAATCGGGCAGGGCTATGGAGACCCAGTACTTC.

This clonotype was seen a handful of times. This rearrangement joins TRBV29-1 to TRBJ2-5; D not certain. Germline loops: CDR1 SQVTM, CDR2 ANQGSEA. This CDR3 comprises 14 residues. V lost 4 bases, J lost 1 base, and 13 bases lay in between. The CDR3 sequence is CSVGLSASQETQYF. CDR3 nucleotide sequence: TGCAGCGTTGGGCTATCTGCGAGCCAAGAGACCCAGTACTTC.

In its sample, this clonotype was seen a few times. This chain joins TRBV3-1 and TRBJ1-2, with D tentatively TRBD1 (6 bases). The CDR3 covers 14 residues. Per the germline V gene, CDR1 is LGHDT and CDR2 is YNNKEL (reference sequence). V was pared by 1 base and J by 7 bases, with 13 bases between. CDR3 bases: TGTGCCAGCAGCCAAGTGGGCAGCAGGGGTGGCTACACCTTC. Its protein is CASSQVGSRGGYTF.

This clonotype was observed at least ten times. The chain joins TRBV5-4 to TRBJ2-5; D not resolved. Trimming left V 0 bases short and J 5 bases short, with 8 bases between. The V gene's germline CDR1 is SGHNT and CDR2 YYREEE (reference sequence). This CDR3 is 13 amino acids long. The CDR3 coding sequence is TGTGCCAGCAGCTTGGGCAGTAGGGAGACCCAGTACTTC. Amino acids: CASSLGSRETQYF.

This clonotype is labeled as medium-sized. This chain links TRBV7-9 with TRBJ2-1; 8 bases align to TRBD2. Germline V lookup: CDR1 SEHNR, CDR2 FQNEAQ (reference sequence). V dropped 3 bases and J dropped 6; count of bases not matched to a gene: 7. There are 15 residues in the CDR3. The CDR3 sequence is CASSFGGVGVNEQFF. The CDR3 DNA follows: TGTGCCAGCAGCTTCGGGGGGGTCGGTGTCAATGAGCAGTTCTTC.

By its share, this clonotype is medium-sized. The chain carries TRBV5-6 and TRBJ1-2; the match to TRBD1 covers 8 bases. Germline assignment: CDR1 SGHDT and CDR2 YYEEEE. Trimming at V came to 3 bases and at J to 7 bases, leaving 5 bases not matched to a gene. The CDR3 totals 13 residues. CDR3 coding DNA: TGTGCCAGCAGCTGGATCACAGGGGGTGGCTACACCTTC. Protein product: CASSWITGGGYTF.

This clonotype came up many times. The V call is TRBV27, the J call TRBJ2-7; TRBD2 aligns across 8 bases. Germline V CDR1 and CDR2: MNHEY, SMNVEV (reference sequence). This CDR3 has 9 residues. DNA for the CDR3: TGTGCCAATCCGGGAGGGGTCGGCGTC. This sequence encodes CANPGGVGV.

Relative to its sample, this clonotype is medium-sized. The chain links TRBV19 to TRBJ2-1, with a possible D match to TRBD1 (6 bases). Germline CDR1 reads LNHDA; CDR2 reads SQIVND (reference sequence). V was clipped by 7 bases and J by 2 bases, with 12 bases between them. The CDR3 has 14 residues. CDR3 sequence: CASKGDTTYNEQFF. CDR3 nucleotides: TGTGCCAGTAAGGGGGACACTACCTACAATGAGCAGTTCTTC.

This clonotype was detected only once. CDR3 region: CASSSGFGETQYF. In nucleotides, the CDR3 is TGTGCCAGCAGCTCCGGTTTTGGGGAGACCCAGTACTTC. This chain uses TRBV5-6 with TRBJ2-5, with D unresolved. V lost 3 bases and J 5 bases, leaving 11 bases between the germline ends. This CDR3 is 13 amino acids long. Per the germline V gene, CDR1 is SGHDT and CDR2 is YYEEEE.

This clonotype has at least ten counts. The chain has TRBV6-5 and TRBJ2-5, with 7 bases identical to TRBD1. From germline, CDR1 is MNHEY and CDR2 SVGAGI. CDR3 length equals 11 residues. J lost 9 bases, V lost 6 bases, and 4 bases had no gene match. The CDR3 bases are TGTGCCAGCAGCCAAACAGGGGCCCAGTACTTC. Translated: CASSQTGAQYF.

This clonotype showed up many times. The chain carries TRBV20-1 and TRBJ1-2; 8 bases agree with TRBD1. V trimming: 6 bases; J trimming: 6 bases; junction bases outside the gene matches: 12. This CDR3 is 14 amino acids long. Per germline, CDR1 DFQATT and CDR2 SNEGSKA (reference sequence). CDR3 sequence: CSAPRTGPRDGYTF. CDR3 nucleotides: TGCAGTGCCCCCAGGACAGGGCCTCGCGATGGCTACACCTTC.

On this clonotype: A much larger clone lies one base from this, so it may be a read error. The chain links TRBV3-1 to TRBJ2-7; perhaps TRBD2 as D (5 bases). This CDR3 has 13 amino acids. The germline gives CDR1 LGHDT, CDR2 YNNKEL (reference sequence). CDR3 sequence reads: CTSSFLLGSEQYV. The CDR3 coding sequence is TGTACCAGCAGCTTCCTTCTAGGGAGCGAGCAGTACGTC.

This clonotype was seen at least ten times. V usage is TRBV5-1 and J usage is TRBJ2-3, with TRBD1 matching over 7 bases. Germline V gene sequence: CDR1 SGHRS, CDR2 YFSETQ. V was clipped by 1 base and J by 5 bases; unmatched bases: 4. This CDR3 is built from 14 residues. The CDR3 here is CASSLIGGRDTQYF. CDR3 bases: TGCGCCAGCAGCTTGATAGGGGGCAGAGATACGCAGTATTTT.

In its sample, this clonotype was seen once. The CDR3 bases are TGCGCCAGCAGCTTCCGGGGCACTGAAGCTTTCTTT. Translating gives CASSFRGTEAFF. The V and J genes are TRBV5-1 and TRBJ1-1; D unresolved. Looked up from germline, CDR1 is SGHRS and CDR2 is YFSETQ. CDR3 length: 12 amino acids. V lost 2 bases, J lost 4 bases, and 6 bases lay in between. Full variable domain (missing parts from reference TRBV5-1 and TRBJ1-1): KAGVTQTPRYLIKTRGQQVTLSCSPISGHRSVSWYQQTPGQGLQFLFEYFSETQRNKGNFPGRFSGRQFSNSRSEMNVSTLELGDSALYLCASSFRGTEAFFGQGTRLTVV.

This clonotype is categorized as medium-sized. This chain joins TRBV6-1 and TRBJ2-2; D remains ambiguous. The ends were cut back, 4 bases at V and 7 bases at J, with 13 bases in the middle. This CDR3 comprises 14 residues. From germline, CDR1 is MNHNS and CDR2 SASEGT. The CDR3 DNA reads TGTGCCAGCAGTGGGGAAAAGGCCTTCGGGGAGCTGTTTTTT. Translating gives CASSGEKAFGELFF.

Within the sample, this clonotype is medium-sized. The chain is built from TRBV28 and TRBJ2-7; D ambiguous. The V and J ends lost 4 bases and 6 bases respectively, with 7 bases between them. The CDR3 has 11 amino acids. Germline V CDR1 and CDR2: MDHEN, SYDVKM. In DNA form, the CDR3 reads TGTGCCAGCAGTTCCTATGGCGAGCAGTACTTC. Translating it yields CASSSYGEQYF.

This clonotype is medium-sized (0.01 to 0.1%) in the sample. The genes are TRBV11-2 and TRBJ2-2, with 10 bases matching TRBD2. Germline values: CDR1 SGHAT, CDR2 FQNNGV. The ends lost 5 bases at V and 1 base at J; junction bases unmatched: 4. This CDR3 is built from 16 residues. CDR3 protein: CASSLGLAENTGELFF. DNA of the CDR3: TGTGCCAGCAGCCTAGGACTAGCGGAGAACACCGGGGAGCTGTTTTTT.

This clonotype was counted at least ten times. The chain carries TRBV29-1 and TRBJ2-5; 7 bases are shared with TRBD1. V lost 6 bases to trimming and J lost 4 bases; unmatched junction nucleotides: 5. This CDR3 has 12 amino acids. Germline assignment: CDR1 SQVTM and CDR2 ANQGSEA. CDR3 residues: CSVHRGGETQYF. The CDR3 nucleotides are TGCAGCGTCCACAGGGGTGGAGAGACCCAGTACTTC.